Below, one T cell receptor (beta chain) is given with its context. The data were obtained in a study of blood T cell repertoires in COVID-19. Each participant's cohort was designated according to participant-reported clinical history. Data came from immunoSEQ multiplex PCR; TCRdb stores just in-frame clones and leaves some out. The sample has roughly 180,000 clones, almost 85% seen once. Per the germline V gene, CDR1 is SNHLY and CDR2 is FYNNEI. The ends were cut back, 7 bases at V and 4 bases at J, with 10 bases in the middle. The CDR3 is made up of 13 amino acids. The receptor was isolated from a man in his fifties or sixties who had recovered from COVID-19. The V gene is TRBV2, the J gene TRBJ1-4; no definite D call. The sequenced sample was PBMCs or T cells enriched from blood (not recorded which). CDR3 sequence (DNA): TGTGCCAGCACCGTTCGGGATAATGAAAAACTGTTTTTT. This gives the protein CASTVRDNEKLFF.